This paragraph covers one TCR beta chain sequence. Its antigen remains unknown. Data came from immunoSEQ multiplex PCR; TCRdb stores just in-frame clones and leaves some out. The data contain roughly 500,000 clones, about 72% of them singletons. The data originate from a study of shared clonotypes between healthy human individuals. Whole-study context: The study drew on a couple of women and a few men aged 18 to 49 as donors. Overall study results and limits: Clonotype sharing among the donors was expected to vary with sequencing depth. Investigators collected only blood, and repertoires in tissues likely differ.

Free of recent acute infections or vaccinations, the donors were healthy HIV-negative adults. The CDR3 is 16 amino acids. In germline, CDR1 is SGHTA, CDR2 FQGTGA. The V and J ends lost 0 bases and 5 bases respectively, with 14 bases between them. Material for sequencing was PBMCs. The chain is built from TRBV7-3 and TRBJ2-1; the D gene is possibly TRBD1 (6 bases). The sequence came from a woman in her thirties or forties in good health. Some clones in this sample may be carry-over from other donors' samples. The CDR3 coding sequence is TGTGCCAGCAGCTTAACCCCCGGACAGTTTAACAATGAGCAGTTCTTC. As protein: CASSLTPGQFNNEQFF.